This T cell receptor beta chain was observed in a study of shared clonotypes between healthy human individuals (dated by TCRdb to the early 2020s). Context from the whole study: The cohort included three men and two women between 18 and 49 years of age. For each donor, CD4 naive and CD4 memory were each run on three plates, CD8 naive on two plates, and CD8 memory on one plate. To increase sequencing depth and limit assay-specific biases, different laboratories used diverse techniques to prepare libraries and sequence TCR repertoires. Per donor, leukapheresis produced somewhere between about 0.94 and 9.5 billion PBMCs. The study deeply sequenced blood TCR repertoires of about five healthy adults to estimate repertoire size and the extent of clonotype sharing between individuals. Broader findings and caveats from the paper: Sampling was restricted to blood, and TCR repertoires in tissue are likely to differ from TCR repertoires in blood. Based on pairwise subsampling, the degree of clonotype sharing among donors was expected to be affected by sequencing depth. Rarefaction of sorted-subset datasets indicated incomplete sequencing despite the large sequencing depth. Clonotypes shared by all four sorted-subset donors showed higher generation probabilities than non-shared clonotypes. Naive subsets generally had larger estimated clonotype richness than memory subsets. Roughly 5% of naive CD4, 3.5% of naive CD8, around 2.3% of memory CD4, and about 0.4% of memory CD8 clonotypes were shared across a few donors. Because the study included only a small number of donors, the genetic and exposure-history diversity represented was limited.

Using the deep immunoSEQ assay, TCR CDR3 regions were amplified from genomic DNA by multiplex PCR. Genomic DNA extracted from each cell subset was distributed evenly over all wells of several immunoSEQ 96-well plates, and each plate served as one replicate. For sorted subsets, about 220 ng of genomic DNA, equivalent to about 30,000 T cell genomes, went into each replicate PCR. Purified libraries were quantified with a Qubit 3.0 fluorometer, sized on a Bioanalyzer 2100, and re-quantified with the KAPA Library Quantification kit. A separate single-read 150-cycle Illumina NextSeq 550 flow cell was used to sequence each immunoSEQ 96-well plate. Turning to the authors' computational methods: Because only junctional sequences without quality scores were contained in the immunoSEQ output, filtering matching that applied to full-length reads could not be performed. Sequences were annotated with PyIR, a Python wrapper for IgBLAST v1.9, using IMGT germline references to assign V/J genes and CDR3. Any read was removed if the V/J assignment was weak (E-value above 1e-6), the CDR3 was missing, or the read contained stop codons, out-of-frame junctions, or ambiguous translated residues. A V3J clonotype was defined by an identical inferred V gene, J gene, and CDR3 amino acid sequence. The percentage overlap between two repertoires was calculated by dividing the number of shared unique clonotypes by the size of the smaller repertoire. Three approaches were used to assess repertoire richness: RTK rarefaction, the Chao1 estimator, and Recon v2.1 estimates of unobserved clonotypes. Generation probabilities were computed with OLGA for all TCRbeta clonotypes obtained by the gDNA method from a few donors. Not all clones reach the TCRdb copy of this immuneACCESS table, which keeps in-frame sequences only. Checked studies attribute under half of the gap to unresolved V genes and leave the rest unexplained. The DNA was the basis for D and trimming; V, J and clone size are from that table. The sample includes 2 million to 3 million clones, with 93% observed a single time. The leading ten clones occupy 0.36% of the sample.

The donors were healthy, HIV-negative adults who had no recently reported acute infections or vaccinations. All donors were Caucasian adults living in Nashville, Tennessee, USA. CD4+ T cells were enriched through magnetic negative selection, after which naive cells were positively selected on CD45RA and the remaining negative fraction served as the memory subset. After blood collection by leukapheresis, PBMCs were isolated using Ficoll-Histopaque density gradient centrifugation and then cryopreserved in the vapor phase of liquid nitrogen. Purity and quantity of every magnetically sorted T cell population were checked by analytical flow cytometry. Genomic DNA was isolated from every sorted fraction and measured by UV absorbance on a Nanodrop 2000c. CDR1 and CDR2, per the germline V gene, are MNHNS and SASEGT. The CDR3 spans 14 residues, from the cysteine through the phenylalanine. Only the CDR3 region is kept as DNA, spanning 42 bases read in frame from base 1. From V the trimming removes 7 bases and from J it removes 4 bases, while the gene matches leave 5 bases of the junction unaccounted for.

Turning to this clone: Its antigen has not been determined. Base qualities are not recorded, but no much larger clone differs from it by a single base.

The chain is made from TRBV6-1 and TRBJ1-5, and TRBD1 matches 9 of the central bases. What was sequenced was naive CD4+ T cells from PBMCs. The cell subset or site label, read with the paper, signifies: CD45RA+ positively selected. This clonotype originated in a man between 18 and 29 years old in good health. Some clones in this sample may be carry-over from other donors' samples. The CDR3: CASTPDRGNQPQHF. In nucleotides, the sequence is TGTGCCAGCACCCCAGACAGGGGGAATCAGCCCCAGCATTTT.